This record looks at one T cell receptor beta chain sequence and its context. The data were obtained in a study of shared T cell receptors in the human thymus. The germline V and J ends were trimmed by 3 bases and 6 bases, with 14 bases remaining between them. Germline CDR1 MNHNY, CDR2 SVGAGI (reference sequence). The CDR3 covers 14 residues. Produced via immunoSEQ multiplex PCR; TCRdb's table is partial and in-frame only. The table records 650,000 to 950,000 clones, approximately 83% of them present only once. In addition, the sample was reused for a study of human thymus T cells. Per that paper: Resections obtained during corrective heart surgery supplied the thymus tissue. Seemingly biased V and J gene usage marked thymic and blood repertoires.

This sequence joins TRBV6-6 and TRBJ1-1; weak D call: TRBD1 (5 bases). This clonotype was obtained from a girl under three years old with a congenital heart defect. Sequencing was done on a sample of thymocytes. The CDR3 spells CASSYVVGGAEAFF. As DNA, the CDR3 is TGTGCCAGCAGTTATGTAGTGGGGGGAGCTGAAGCTTTCTTT.